This T cell receptor beta chain was recovered during a study of T-cell memory formation after mild COVID-19. This clonotype was picked up a small number of times. Its antigen is undetermined. Germline loops: CDR1 ENHRY, CDR2 SYGVKD. Trimming took 4 bases from V and 7 from J, leaving 8 bases between them. The CDR3 is 12 amino acids. General study points: Within pre-infection memory, some responding clones were found, suggesting cross-reactive memory joined. Clones that shrank (day 15 to 85) were balanced CD4/CD8, whereas later expanders leaned CD4+.

TCRdb reprocessed the 5' RACE reads with MiXCR, giving one entry per CDR3 protein. Of 450,000 to 700,000 distinct CDR3 sequences listed, approximately 19% are singletons. This TCR derives from an adult woman who had mild COVID-19 (a few samples of this study predate the infection). Cell type and time point are not known. Sequencing input: PBMCs or a T cell subset sorted from them (not recorded which). This rearrangement joins TRBV10-3 to TRBJ1-5; D is unresolved. CDR3 DNA: TGTGCCATCAGTGGTCAGAAGCAGCCCCAGCATTTT. Amino acids: CAISGQKQPQHF.